Listed here is a single TCR beta chain. For the second PCR, which ran for roughly 7 to 11 cycles, a sample-barcoded 5' primer and a J-beta primer mix were used. A single record per CDR3 protein comes from TCRdb applying MiXCR to the 5' RACE reads. The sample yields 850,000 to 1,300,000 distinct CDR3 sequences, 45% seen once. This entry is derived from a study of blood T cells in healthy people across ages. The CDR3 contains 13 residues. Germline CDR1 is LGHDT and CDR2 is YNNKEL (reference sequence). The ends lost 6 bases at V and 5 bases at J; junction bases unmatched: 5. The source of this sequence is a woman aged 60-75 years in good health. The specimen sequenced was blood. The V call is TRBV3-1, the J call TRBJ2-7; 9 bases align to TRBD1. Here the CDR3 reads CASRRQGVDEQYF. CDR3 DNA sequence: TGTGCCAGCAGGAGACAGGGGGTCGACGAGCAGTACTTC.